The T cell receptor beta chain described here comes from a study of shared clonotypes between healthy human individuals. From germline, CDR1 is SEHNR and CDR2 FQNEAQ (reference sequence). The V end was cut by 0 bases, the J end by 2 bases, with 8 bases between. CDR3 length: 15 residues. It was CD45RO-negative cells, positively selected for CCR7, that made up naive CD8 cells, with terminally differentiated effector memory CD45RA+ cells excluded. The assay ran at deep level. The repertoire was sequenced with immunoSEQ multiplex PCR; TCRdb's copy has only in-frame clones and lacks some. This table holds millions of clones, roughly 95% found once. In regard to this clone: Other DNA sequences in the same sample also yield this CDR3.

Source material: naive CD8+ T cells sorted from blood. This chain joins TRBV7-9 and TRBJ2-1; D may correspond to TRBD1 or TRBD2 (5 bases each). The source is a man younger than 30 in good health. CDR3 sequence: CASSLAQGAYNEQFF. CDR3 coding DNA: TGTGCCAGCAGCTTAGCTCAGGGAGCCTACAATGAGCAGTTCTTC. The complete variable domain, with remaining parts taken from reference TRBV7-9 and TRBJ2-1, reads DTGVSQNPRHKITKRGQNVTFRCDPISEHNRLYWYRQTLGQGPEFLTYFQNEAQLEKSRLLSDRFSAERPKGSFSTLEIQRTEQGDSAMYLCASSLAQGAYNEQFFGPGTRLTVL.